The clone carrying this T cell receptor beta chain was counted many times. The time point denotes: patch test 2, 6 weeks after DPC sensitization. Treatment noted: therapeutic diphenylcyclopropenone sensitization with weekly scalp DPC. These data originate in a study of human T cells and chemical hapten exposure. Authors' analysis steps: Individual samples carried between roughly 23,224 and 700,000 TCRs, with some 100,000 as the median. Each CDR3 protein gets one entry after TCRdb re-called the RACE reads with MiXCR. What appears here as the V and J calls and clone size reflects TCRdb's work, not the paper's. The sample holds approximately 350,000 distinct CDR3 sequences, around 6% seen once. The receptor comes from a woman aged 18-29 years with alopecia areata. Some clones in this sample may be carry-over from other donors' samples. The sample here was whole blood, taken in connection with sensitization to the hapten diphenylcyclopropenone (DPC).

CDR3 sequence reads: CASNRMGDTEAFF. The CDR3 coding sequence is TGTGCCAGCAATCGAATGGGTGACACTGAAGCTTTCTTT. The chain couples TRBV6-2 or TRBV6-3 to TRBJ1-1; D unclear. Trimming removed 7 bases from V and 3 bases from J, with 12 bases in between. There are 13 residues in the CDR3. CDR1 MNHEY and CDR2 SVGEGT come from the germline V gene.